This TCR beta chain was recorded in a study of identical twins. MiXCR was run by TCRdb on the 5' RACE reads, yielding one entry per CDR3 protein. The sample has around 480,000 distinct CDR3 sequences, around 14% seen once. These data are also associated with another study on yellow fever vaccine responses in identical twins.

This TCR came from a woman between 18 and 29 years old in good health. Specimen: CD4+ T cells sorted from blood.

The CDR3 here is CASKKVSSYEQYF. As DNA, the CDR3 is TGTGCCAGCAAAAAGGTGTCCTCCTACGAGCAGTACTTC. The rearrangement links TRBV7-9 to TRBJ2-7; D call uncertain. The CDR3 runs 13 residues. Germline CDR1 and CDR2: SEHNR and FQNEAQ (reference sequence). Trimming pared 7 bases from V and 0 bases from J, leaving 10 bases between.